The 4 T cell receptor beta chains below were found in one sample sequenced in a study of cytomegalovirus exposure and HLA in healthy donors. PCR employed 60 Vbeta and 13 Jbeta primers. The method was immunoSEQ multiplex PCR; TCRdb's version includes in-frame clones alone and lacks a portion of them. The repertoire holds about 120,000 clones, over 70% seen once, with roughly 4.2% in the top ten. Specimen: PBMCs. The receptors stem from a middle-aged woman in good health and CMV-seropositive.

This clone was seen once. This rearrangement joins TRBV19 to TRBJ1-2; D is undetermined. The germline V gene encodes CDR1 LNHDA and CDR2 SQIVND (reference sequence). The V and J ends lost 2 bases and 2 bases respectively, with 12 bases between them. The CDR3 runs 15 residues. The CDR3 sequence is CASSINGPRNYGYTF. CDR3 bases: TGTGCCAGTAGTATAAACGGTCCGAGGAACTATGGCTACACCTTC.

The chain recombines TRBV27 with TRBJ2-7; the D gene is possibly TRBD2 (5 bases). V was trimmed by 5 bases and J by 5 bases, leaving 16 bases between them. The CDR3 sequence is 14 residues long. Germline values: CDR1 MNHEY, CDR2 SMNVEV (reference sequence). The CDR3 loop is CASSLALPGDEQYF. The CDR3 coding sequence is TGTGCCAGCAGTCTAGCACTACCCGGGGACGAGCAGTACTTC.

The CDR3: CASSDAGDRLMNTEAFF. CDR3 in DNA: TGTGCCAGCAGTGACGCAGGGGACAGACTAATGAACACTGAAGCTTTCTTT. The rearrangement uses TRBV6-4 and TRBJ1-1; 7 bases fit TRBD1. The germline V gene has CDR1 MRHNA and CDR2 SNTAGT. This CDR3 has 17 residues. Unmatched junction bases numbered 9, after V lost 2 bases and J lost 0 bases.

The CDR3 nucleotides read TGTGCCAGCATCCCTTCACAGGGAACAGGGACCCAGTACTTC. It is translated as CASIPSQGTGTQYF. The gene calls are TRBV7-2 and TRBJ2-5, with D perhaps matching TRBD1 (6 bases). The CDR3 spans 14 residues. Germline loops: CDR1 SGHTA, CDR2 FQGNSA. The ends were cut back, 7 bases at V and 7 bases at J, with 19 bases in the middle.